This T cell receptor (beta chain) derives from a study of graft-versus-host responses after intestinal transplantation. As for the study in general: Recipients were all induced with anti-thymocyte globulin, then given tacrolimus and steroids for roughly three years.

Using immunoSEQ multiplex PCR, the repertoire was profiled, and TCRdb retains in-frame clones only, with some absent. The sample comprises 77,000 or so clones, around 93% of which are singletons, and under 0.85% rests with the top ten. With regard to this clone: Its specificity is unknown.

V shed 4 bases and J shed 2 bases, with 5 bases lying between them. The CDR3 is 12 amino acids. Germline values: CDR1 SGHRS, CDR2 YFSETQ. Overall study results and limits: In patients with graft-donor T cell macrochimerism, allograft graft-versus-host to host-versus-graft clonal ratios were high. Recipient bone marrow held GvH clones, some seen earlier in ileum or blood.

The material was PBMCs, obtained 98 days after intestinal transplantation. This clonotype was obtained from a human patient who received an intestinal transplant, so some T cells may come from the graft donor. V and J are TRBV5-1 and TRBJ2-3; D is unresolved. CDR3 region: CASSQDTDTQYF. CDR3 nucleotides: TGCGCCAGCAGCCAGGACACAGATACGCAGTATTTT.